This T cell receptor beta chain came from a study of metastatic and nonmetastatic thyroid tumors. No treatment of any kind had been given to any patient before thyroid surgery. This clone has at least ten counts. Its matching antigen is unknown. General study points: Reports indicated that malignant thyroid tumors showed significantly higher TCR beta diversity than benign nodules did, in blood and tumor.

Per the authors' pipeline: A papillary thyroid cancer distant-metastasis classifier was built from CDR3 differences across clinicopathological groups. TCRdb reanalyzed the PCR reads via MiXCR. These V and J calls originate from TCRdb's pipeline instead of the authors' own analysis. The sample yields over 20,000 clones, about a quarter seen once. Trimming at V came to 0 bases and at J to 5 bases, leaving 4 bases not matched to a gene. This CDR3 spans 15 amino acids. Per the germline V gene, CDR1 is SEHNR and CDR2 is FQNEAQ (reference sequence). This chain links TRBV7-9 with TRBJ1-5; 7 bases map to TRBD1. This clonotype originated in a female donor with papillary thyroid cancer or a benign thyroid nodule (not recorded which). Some clones in this sample may be carry-over from other donors' samples. The material sequenced was blood. Here the CDR3 reads CASSLASTGDQPQHF. The CDR3 region has the DNA TGTGCCAGCAGCTTAGCGAGCACAGGGGATCAGCCCCAGCATTTT.